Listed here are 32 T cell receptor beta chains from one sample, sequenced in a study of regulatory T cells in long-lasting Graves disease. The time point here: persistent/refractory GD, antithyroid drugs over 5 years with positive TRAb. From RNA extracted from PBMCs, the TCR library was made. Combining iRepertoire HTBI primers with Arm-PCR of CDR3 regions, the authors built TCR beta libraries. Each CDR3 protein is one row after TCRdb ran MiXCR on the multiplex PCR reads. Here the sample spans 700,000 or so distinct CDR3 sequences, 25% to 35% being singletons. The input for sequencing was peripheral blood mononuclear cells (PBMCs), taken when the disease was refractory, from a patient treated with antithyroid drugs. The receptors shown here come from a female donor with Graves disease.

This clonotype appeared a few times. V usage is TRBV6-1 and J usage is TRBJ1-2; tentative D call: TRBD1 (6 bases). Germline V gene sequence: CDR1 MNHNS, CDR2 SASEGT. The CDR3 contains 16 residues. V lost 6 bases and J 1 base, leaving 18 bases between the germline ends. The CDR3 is CASRVSNRAGNYGYTF. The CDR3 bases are TGTGCCAGCAGAGTTTCTAACAGGGCTGGTAACTATGGCTACACCTTC.

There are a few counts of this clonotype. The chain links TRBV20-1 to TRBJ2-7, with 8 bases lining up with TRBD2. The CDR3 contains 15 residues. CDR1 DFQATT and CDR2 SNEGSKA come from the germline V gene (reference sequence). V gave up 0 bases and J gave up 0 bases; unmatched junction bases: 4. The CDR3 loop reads CSARDSSGPSYEQYF. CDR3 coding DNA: TGCAGTGCTAGAGATTCTAGCGGGCCCTCCTACGAGCAGTACTTC.

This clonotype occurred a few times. CDR3 region: CASSQEGYTEAFF. The CDR3 DNA reads TGTGCCAGCAGCCAGGAGGGATACACTGAAGCTTTCTTT. The chain links TRBV3-1 to TRBJ1-1; D is unclear. Trimming took off 3 bases at V and 3 bases at J, with 8 bases between the two ends. This CDR3 comprises 13 residues. The germline V gene has CDR1 LGHDT and CDR2 YNNKEL (reference sequence).

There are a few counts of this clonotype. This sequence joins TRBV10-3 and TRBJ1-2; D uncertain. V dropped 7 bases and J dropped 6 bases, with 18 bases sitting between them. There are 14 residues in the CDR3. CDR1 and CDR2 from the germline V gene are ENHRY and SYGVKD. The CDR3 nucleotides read TGTGCCATCACCGGGCCCGGAGGGAGGCATGGCTACACCTTC. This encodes CAITGPGGRHGYTF.

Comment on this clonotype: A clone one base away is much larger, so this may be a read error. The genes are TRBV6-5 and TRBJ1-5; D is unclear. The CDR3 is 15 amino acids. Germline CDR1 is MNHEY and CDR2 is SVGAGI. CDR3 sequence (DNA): TGTGCCGGCAGTTACGGGGTACTGAGCAATCAGCCCCAGCATTTT. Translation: CAGSYGVLSNQPQHF.

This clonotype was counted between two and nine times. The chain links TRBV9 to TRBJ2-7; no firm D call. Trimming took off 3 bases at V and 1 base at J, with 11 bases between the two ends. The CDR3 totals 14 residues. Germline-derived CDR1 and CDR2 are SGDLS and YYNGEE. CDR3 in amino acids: CASSGLERSYEQYF. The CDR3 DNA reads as TGTGCCAGCAGCGGATTGGAACGGTCCTACGAGCAGTACTTC.

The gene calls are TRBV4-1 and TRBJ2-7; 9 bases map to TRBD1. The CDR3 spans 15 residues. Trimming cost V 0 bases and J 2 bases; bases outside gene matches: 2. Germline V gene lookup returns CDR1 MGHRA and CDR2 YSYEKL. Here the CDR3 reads CASSQDGTGPYEQYF. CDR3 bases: TGCGCCAGCAGCCAAGATGGGACAGGGCCCTACGAGCAGTACTTC.

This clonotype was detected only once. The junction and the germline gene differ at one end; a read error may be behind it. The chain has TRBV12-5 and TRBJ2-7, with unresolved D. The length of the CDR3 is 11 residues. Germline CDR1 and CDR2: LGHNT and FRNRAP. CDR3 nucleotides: TGTGCTGGTGGTTTGGGCTACGAGCAGTACTTC. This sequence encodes CAGGLGYEQYF. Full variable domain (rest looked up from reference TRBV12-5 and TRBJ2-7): DARVTQTPRHKVTEMGQEVTMRCQPILGHNTVFWYRQTMMQGLELLAYFRNRAPLDDSGMPKDRFSAEMPDATLATLKIQPSEPRDSAVYFCAGGLGYEQYFGPGTRLTVT.

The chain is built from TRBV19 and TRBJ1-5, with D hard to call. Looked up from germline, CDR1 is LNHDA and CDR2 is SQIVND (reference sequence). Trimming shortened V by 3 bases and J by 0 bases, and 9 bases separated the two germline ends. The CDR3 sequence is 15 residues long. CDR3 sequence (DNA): TGTGCCAGTAGTATCTCAGGATATAGCAATCAGCCCCAGCATTTT. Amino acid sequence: CASSISGYSNQPQHF.

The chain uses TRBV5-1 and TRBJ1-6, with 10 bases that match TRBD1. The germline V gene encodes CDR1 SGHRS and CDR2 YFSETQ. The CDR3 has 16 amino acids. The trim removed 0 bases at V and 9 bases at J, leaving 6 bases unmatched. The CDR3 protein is CASSLGTGGTGSPLHF. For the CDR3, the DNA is TGCGCCAGCAGCTTGGGGACAGGGGGTACGGGTTCACCCCTCCACTTT.

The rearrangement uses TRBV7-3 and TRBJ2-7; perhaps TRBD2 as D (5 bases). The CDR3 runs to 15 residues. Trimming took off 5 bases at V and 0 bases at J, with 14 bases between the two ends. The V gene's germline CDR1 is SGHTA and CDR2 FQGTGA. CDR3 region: CASSERADSSYEQYF. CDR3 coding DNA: TGTGCCAGCAGCGAGAGGGCGGACTCCTCCTACGAGCAGTACTTC.

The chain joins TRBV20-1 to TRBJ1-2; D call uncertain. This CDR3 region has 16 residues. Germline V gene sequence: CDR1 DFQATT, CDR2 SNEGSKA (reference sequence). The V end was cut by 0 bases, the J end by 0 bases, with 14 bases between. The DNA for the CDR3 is TGCAGTGCTAGAGATCTCCGGACCGATCCTAACTATGGCTACACCTTC. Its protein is CSARDLRTDPNYGYTF.

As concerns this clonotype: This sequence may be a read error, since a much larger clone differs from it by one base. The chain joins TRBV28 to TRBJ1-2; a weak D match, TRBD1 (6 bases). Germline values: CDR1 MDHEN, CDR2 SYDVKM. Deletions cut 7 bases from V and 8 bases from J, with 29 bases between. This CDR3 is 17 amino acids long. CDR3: CASIFRRGARVLRGYTF. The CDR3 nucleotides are TGTGCCAGCATCTTCAGACGGGGGGCTCGAGTTCTAAGAGGCTACACCTTC.

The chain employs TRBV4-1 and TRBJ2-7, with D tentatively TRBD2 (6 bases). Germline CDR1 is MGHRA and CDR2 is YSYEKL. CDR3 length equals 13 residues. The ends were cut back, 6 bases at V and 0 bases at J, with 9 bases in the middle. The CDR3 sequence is CASRPRGSYEQYF. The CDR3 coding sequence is TGCGCCAGCAGACCGCGGGGCTCCTACGAGCAGTACTTC.

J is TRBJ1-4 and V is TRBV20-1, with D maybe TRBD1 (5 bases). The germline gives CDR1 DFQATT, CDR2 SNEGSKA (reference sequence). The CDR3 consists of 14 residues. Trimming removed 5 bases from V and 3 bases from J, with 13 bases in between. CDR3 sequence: CSARGTHSNEKLFF. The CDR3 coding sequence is TGCAGTGCTCGGGGGACCCACTCTAATGAAAAACTGTTTTTT.

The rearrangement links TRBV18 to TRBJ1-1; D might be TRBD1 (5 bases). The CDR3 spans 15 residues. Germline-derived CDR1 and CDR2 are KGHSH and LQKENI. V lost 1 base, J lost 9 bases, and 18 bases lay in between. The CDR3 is CASSPQTVIGTQAFF. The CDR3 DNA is TGTGCCAGCTCACCACAAACTGTAATAGGGACGCAAGCTTTCTTT.

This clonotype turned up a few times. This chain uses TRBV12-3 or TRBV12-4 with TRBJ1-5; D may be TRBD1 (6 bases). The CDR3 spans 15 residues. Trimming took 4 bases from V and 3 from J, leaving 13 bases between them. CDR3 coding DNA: TGTGCCAGCAGTTGGGGAGGGGGAGACAATCAGCCCCAGCATTTT. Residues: CASSWGGGDNQPQHF.

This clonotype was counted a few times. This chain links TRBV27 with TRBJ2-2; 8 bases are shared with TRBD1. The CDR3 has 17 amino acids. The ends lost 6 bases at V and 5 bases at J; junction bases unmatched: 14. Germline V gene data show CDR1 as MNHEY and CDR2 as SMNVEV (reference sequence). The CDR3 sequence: CASSLTPDRGRTGELFF. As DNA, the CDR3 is TGTGCCAGCAGCCTTACCCCTGACAGGGGCCGGACCGGGGAGCTGTTTTTT.

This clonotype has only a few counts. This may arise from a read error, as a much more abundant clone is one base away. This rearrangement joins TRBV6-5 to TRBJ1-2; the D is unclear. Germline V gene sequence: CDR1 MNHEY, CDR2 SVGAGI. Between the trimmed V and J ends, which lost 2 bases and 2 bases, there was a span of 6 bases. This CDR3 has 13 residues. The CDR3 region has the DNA TGTGCCAGCAGTTACCGGCAGAACTATGGCTACACCTTC. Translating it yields CASSYRQNYGYTF.

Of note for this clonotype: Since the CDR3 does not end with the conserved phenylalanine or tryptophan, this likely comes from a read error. CDR3 residues: CASSLEDSPTDGYTS. For the CDR3, the DNA is TGCGCCAGCAGCTTGGAGGACAGCCCTACGGATGGCTACACCTCC. This chain connects TRBV5-1 to TRBJ1-2, with D perhaps TRBD1 (6 bases). The CDR3 is 15 residues long. Trimming shortened V by 0 bases and J by 6 bases, and 15 bases separated the two germline ends. Germline V gene sequence: CDR1 SGHRS, CDR2 YFSETQ.

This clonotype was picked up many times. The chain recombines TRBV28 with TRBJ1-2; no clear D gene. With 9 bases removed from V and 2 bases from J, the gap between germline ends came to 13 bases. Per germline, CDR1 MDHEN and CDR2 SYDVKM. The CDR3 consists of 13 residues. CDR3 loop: CASTRTDNYGYTF. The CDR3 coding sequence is TGTGCCAGTACTCGGACGGACAACTATGGCTACACCTTC.

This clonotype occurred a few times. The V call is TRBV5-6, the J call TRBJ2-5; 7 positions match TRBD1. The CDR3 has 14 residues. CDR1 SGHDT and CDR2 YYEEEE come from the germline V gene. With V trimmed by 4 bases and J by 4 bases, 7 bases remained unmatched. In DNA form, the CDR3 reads TGTGCCAGCAGCGTATCCGGGACAGCAGAGACCCAGTACTTC. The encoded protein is CASSVSGTAETQYF.

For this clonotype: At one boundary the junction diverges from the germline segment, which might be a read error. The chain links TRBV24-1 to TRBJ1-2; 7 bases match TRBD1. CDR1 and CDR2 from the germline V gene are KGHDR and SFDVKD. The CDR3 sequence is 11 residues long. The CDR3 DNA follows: TGTGCCACCAGCCGGGACAGAAATTTTGGCTTC. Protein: CATSRDRNFGF.

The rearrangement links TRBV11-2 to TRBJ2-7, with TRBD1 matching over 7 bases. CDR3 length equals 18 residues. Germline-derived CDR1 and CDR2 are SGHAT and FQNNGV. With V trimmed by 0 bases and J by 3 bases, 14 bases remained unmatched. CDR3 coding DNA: TGTGCCAGCAGCTTAGATAGGGGGCTGACCACTACTATCTACGAGCAGTACTTC. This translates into CASSLDRGLTTTIYEQYF. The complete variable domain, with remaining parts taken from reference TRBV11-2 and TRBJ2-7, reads EAGVAQSPRYKIIEKRQSVAFWCNPISGHATLYWYQQILGQGPKLLIQFQNNGVVDDSQLPKDRFSAERLKGVDSTLKIQPAKLEDSAVYLCASSLDRGLTTTIYEQYFGPGTRLTVT.

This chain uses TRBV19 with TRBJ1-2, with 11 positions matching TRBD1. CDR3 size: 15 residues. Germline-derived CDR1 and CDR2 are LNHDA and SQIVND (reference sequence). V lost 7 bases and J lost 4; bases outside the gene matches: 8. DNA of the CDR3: TGTGCCAGTATCGCCGGGACAGGGGGTTTCTATGGCTACACCTTC. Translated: CASIAGTGGFYGYTF.

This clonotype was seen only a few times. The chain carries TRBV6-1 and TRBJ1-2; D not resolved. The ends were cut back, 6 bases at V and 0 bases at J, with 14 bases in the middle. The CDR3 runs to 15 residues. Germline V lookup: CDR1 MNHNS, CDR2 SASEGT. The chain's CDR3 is CASSQNFQANYGYTF. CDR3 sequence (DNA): TGTGCCAGCAGCCAAAATTTTCAAGCTAACTATGGCTACACCTTC.

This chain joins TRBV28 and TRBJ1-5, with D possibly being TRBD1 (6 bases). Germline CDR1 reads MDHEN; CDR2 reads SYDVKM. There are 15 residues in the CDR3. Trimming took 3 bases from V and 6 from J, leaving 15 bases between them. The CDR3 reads CASSFRGAGVQPQHF. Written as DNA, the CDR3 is TGTGCCAGCAGTTTCCGGGGGGCAGGGGTTCAGCCCCAGCATTTT.

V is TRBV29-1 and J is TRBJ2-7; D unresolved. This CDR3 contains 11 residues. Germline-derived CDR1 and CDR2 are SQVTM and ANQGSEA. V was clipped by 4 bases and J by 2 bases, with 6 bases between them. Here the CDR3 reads CSVAEPYEQYF. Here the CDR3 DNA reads TGCAGCGTTGCAGAACCCTACGAGCAGTACTTC.

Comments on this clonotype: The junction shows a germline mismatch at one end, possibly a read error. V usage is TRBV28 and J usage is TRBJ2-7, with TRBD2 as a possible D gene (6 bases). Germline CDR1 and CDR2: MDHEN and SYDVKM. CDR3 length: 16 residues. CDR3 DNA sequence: TGTGCCGGCAGTTTACGCGGGGAAACGCGCTCCTACGAGCAGTACTTC. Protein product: CAGSLRGETRSYEQYF.

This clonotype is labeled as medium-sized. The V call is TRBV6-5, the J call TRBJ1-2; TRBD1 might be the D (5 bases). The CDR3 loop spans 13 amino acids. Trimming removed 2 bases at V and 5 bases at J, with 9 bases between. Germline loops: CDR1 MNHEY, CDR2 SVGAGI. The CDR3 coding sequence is TGTGCCAGCAGTTACGGGACGGTTTATGGCTACACCTTC. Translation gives CASSYGTVYGYTF.

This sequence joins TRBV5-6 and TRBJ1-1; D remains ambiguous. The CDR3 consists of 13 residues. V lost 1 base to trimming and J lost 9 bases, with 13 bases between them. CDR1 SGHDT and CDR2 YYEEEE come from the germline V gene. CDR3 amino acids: CASSLRLQIQAFF. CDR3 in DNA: TGTGCCAGCAGCTTGAGGTTACAGATTCAAGCTTTCTTT.

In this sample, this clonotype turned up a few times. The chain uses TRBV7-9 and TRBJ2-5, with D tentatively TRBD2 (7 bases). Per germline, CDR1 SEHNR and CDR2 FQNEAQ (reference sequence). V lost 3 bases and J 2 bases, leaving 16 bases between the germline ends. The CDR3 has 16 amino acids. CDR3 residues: CASSLYSGGQQETQYF. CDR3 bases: TGTGCCAGCAGCTTGTATTCCGGGGGGCAACAAGAGACCCAGTACTTC.